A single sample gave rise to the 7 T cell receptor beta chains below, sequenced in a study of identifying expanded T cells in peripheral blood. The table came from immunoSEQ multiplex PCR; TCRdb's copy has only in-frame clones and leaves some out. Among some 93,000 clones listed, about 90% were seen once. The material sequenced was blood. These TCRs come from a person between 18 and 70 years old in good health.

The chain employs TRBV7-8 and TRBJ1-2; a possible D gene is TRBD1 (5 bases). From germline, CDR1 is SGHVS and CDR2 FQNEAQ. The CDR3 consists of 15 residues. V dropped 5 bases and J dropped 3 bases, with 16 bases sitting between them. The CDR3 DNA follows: TGTGCCAGCAGCCCCGCGGCAGGGCTTTACTATGGCTACACCTTC. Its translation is CASSPAAGLYYGYTF.

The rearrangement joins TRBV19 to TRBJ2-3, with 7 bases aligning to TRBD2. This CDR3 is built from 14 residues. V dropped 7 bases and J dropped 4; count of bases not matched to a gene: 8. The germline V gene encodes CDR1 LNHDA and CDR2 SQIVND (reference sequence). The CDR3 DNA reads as TGTGCCAGTACCTCGCGGGAGACGGCAGATACGCAGTATTTT. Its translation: CASTSRETADTQYF.

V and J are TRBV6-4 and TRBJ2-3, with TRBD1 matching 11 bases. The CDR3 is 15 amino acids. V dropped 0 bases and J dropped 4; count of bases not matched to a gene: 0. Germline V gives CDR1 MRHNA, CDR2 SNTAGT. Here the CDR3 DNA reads TGTGCCAGCAGTGACTCGGGACAGGGGGCAGATACGCAGTATTTT. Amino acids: CASSDSGQGADTQYF.

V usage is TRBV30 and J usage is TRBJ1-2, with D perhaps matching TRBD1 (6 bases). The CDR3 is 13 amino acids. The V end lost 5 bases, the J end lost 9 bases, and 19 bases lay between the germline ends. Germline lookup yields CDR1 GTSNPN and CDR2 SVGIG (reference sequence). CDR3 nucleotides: TGTGCCTGGGCCCGGGGGGGGCAAGATCGCTACACCTTC. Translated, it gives CAWARGGQDRYTF.

The CDR3 region is CASSWGAIGANVLTF. The CDR3 bases are TGTGCCAGCAGTTGGGGCGCAATCGGGGCCAACGTCCTGACTTTC. The chain combines TRBV28 with TRBJ2-6, with D possibly being TRBD1 (5 bases). CDR3 length: 15 amino acids. The V gene's germline CDR1 is MDHEN and CDR2 SYDVKM. V was cut by 4 bases and J by 4 bases, with 11 bases left in between.

The CDR3 loop reads CASSIGRANTEAFF. The DNA for the CDR3 is TGTGCCAGTAGCATCGGCAGGGCGAACACTGAAGCTTTCTTT. The chain joins TRBV19 to TRBJ1-1; D perhaps matches TRBD1 (5 bases). Germline CDR1 LNHDA, CDR2 SQIVND (reference sequence). The V and J ends lost 6 bases and 1 base respectively, with 12 bases between them. This CDR3 region has 14 residues.

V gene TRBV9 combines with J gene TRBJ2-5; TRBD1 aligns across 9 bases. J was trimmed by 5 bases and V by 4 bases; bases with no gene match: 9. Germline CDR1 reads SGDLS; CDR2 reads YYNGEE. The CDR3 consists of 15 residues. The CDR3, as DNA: TGTGCCAGCAGCACATGGACAGGGGAGGCGGAGACCCAGTACTTC. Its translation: CASSTWTGEAETQYF.